The entry that follows covers one T cell receptor beta chain sequence. V dropped 5 bases and J dropped 10; count of bases not matched to a gene: 10. Germline CDR1 MDHEN, CDR2 SYDVKM. The CDR3 is 14 residues long. The sample originates from a study of blood T cell repertoires in COVID-19. Whole-study context: Samples came from the United States, Italy and Spain, spanning acute and convalescent COVID-19. Sample material is recorded as cDNA or gDNA derived from T cells, B-cell-depleted T cells, or PBMCs.

Original data processing: By means of reference gene primer amplification, nucleated cell counts were estimated. The protocol was immunoSEQ multiplex PCR, while the TCRdb copy is restricted to in-frame clones and leaves out a portion. That table gives V, J and clone size, and the DNA gave D and trimming. The table includes about 90,000 clones, approximately 76% detected once. This sequence joins TRBV28 and TRBJ1-4; 7 nucleotides line up with TRBD1. This clonotype was obtained from a man in his 70s with acute or convalescent COVID-19. What was sequenced was peripheral blood. CDR3 loop: CASSKSGQGGKLFF. The CDR3 bases are TGTGCCAGCAGTAAATCCGGCCAGGGGGGAAAACTGTTTTTT.